What follows are 9 T cell receptor beta chains derived from one specimen sequenced in a study of cytomegalovirus exposure and HLA in healthy donors. PCR amplification relied on 60 Vbeta primers (plus 13 Jbeta primers). Sequenced by immunoSEQ multiplex PCR; TCRdb stores in-frame clones only, minus some. The table records over 150,000 clones, around 77% of them present only once. Material: PBMCs. Receptors were obtained from a man between 60 and 75 years old in good health and CMV-seronegative.

The V call is TRBV7-8, the J call TRBJ2-2, with 10 bases fitting TRBD2. V was clipped by 1 base and J by 7 bases; unmatched bases: 9. The V gene's germline CDR1 is SGHVS and CDR2 FQNEAQ. The CDR3 length is 17 residues. CDR3 DNA: TGTGCCAGCAGCTTAGTAGGTGTAGCGGGAGGATTCGGGGAGCTGTTTTTT. This gives the protein CASSLVGVAGGFGELFF.

V is TRBV28 and J is TRBJ2-7, with a possible D match to TRBD2 (7 bases). Trimming removed 6 bases at V and 2 bases at J, with 14 bases between. CDR1 MDHEN and CDR2 SYDVKM come from the germline V gene. The CDR3 spans 14 residues. This chain's CDR3 is CASRVPGGTYEQYF. The CDR3 bases are TGTGCCAGCAGGGTCCCGGGGGGCACCTACGAGCAGTACTTC.

The chain combines TRBV18 with TRBJ2-7; 7 bases match TRBD2. The CDR3 totals 16 residues. Trimming cost V 8 bases and J 3 bases; bases outside gene matches: 16. Germline-derived CDR1 and CDR2 are KGHSH and LQKENI. The CDR3 DNA is TGTGCCAGCACTCCTTCGGGAGGCCAGGGAGGCTACGAGCAGTACTTC. Amino acid sequence: CASTPSGGQGGYEQYF.

A word on this clone: Other DNA sequences within the sample encode an identical CDR3. The gene calls are TRBV7-2 and TRBJ1-1, with TRBD1 matching over 7 bases. CDR1 and CDR2 (germline): SGHTA, FQGNSA. The CDR3 runs 13 residues. V shed 5 bases and J 3 bases; nucleotides not matched to a gene: 3. The chain's CDR3 is CASSTQGDTEAFF. CDR3 nucleotides: TGTGCCAGCAGCACTCAGGGGGACACTGAAGCTTTCTTT.

V is TRBV6-6 and J is TRBJ2-5; 8 bases map to TRBD1. The better agreement between TRBJ2-7 and the DNA end casts doubt on the J call. In germline, CDR1 is MNHNY, CDR2 SVGAGI (reference sequence). The CDR3 is 16 amino acids. The CDR3 DNA sequence: TGTGCCAGCAGTTTGGACAGGGCTTATTCCTCCTACGAGCAGTACTTC. Residues: CASSLDRAYSSYEQYF.

V usage is TRBV7-6 and J usage is TRBJ2-7; TRBD2 is a possible D gene (5 bases). The germline V gene encodes CDR1 SGHVS and CDR2 FNYEAQ. This CDR3 comprises 15 residues. V was cut by 0 bases and J by 0 bases, with 9 bases left in between. CDR3 sequence: CASSLALGSSYEQYF. In DNA form, the CDR3 reads TGTGCCAGCAGCTTAGCTTTGGGGAGCTCCTACGAGCAGTACTTC.

The V gene is TRBV7-6, the J gene TRBJ2-2, with TRBD1 matching 10 bases. CDR1 is SGHVS and CDR2 is FNYEAQ in the germline V gene. With V trimmed by 5 bases and J by 5 bases, 2 bases remained unmatched. This CDR3 has 14 amino acids. CDR3 protein: CASSRQGATGELFF. CDR3 in DNA: TGTGCCAGCAGCCGACAGGGGGCGACCGGGGAGCTGTTTTTT.

The genes are TRBV19 and TRBJ1-1; the D gene is possibly TRBD1 (6 bases). The germline CDR1 and CDR2 sequences are LNHDA and SQIVND (reference sequence). The V and J ends lost 7 bases and 1 base respectively, with 10 bases between them. CDR3 length: 13 residues. The CDR3 loop reads CASKRQANTEAFF. CDR3 sequence (DNA): TGTGCCAGTAAACGACAGGCGAACACTGAAGCTTTCTTT.

The chain uses TRBV9 and TRBJ2-5, with TRBD1 matching 8 bases. Trimming at V came to 0 bases and at J to 2 bases, leaving 6 bases not matched to a gene. The CDR3 sequence is 16 residues long. CDR1 SGDLS and CDR2 YYNGEE come from the germline V gene. Written as DNA, the CDR3 is TGTGCCAGCAGCGTAGTAGGACAGGGACGTCAAGAGACCCAGTACTTC. This gives the protein CASSVVGQGRQETQYF.